This T cell receptor (beta chain) derives from a study of blood T cells in healthy people across ages. Study results and limitations: Among long-lived donors, naive CD4+ cells were more numerous and diversity higher than in aged donors. As naive T cell percentage varied, TCR beta diversity correlated strongly with it.

The germline V gene has CDR1 SQVTM and CDR2 ANQGSEA. The CDR3 is 11 amino acids. Primed by a sample-barcoded 5' primer and a J-beta primer mix, a second PCR proceeded for roughly 7 to 12 cycles. There were at least 2.5 million CDR3-containing paired-end reads obtained from each sample. TCRdb analysed the 5' RACE reads with MiXCR anew, one entry per CDR3 protein. The table includes around 800,000 distinct CDR3 sequences, approximately 53% detected once. About this clonotype itself: The antigen is undetermined.

The TCR was taken from a man older than 75 in good health. The material sequenced was blood. The rearrangement uses TRBV29-1 and TRBJ2-7; D gene uncertain. The end of the DNA is better explained by TRBJ2-5, so the J call may be wrong. CDR3 loop: CSAEEPETQYF. The CDR3 nucleotides read TGCAGCGCCGAAGAGCCGGAGACCCAGTACTTC.